The 10 T cell receptor beta chains presented below share a single source sample, sequenced in a study of blood T cells in healthy people across ages. With a J-beta primer mix and a sample-barcoded 5' primer, a second PCR ran about 7 to 12 cycles. Via MiXCR, TCRdb re-called the 5' RACE reads, giving one row per CDR3 protein. The sample shows 1,500,000 or so distinct CDR3 sequences, approximately 63% of them seen only once. Sequenced material: blood. The receptors stem from a man younger than 35 in good health.

This chain uses TRBV6-5 with TRBJ2-5, with D tentatively TRBD1 or TRBD2 (7 bases each). Germline V gene data show CDR1 as MNHEY and CDR2 as SVGAGI. The CDR3 loop spans 15 amino acids. Trimming cost V 6 bases and J 5 bases, with 19 bases left between them. CDR3 DNA: TGTGCCAGCAGAACATCGACAGGGAGGGGGGAGACCCAGTACTTC. As protein: CASRTSTGRGETQYF.

This clonotype was detected only a few times. The rearrangement joins TRBV3-1 to TRBJ2-5, with 7 bases identical to TRBD1. V lost 6 bases and J lost 0; bases outside the gene matches: 7. This CDR3 contains 15 residues. Per germline, CDR1 LGHDT and CDR2 YNNKEL (reference sequence). The CDR3 bases are TGTGCCAGCAGTACCGGGACAGATGACCAAGAGACCCAGTACTTC. Protein sequence: CASSTGTDDQETQYF.

This clonotype has just a few counts. This chain joins TRBV7-9 and TRBJ2-7; perhaps D is TRBD1 or TRBD2 (7 bases each). CDR1 and CDR2 from the germline V gene are SEHNR and FQNEAQ (reference sequence). The CDR3 contains 15 residues. V lost 5 bases to trimming and J lost 2 bases, with 16 bases between them. The CDR3, as DNA: TGTGCCAGCAGCCAGGGAGGGGGACAGACCTACGAGCAGTACTTC. Amino acids: CASSQGGGQTYEQYF.

The rearrangement joins TRBV4-3 to TRBJ2-3; D is possibly TRBD1 (5 bases). The V gene lost 0 bases and the J gene lost 1 base, with 11 bases spanning the gap. CDR3 length: 16 residues. Germline CDR1 LGHNA, CDR2 YSLEER. CDR3 sequence reads: CASSQDRGSRTDTQYF. For the CDR3, the DNA is TGCGCCAGCAGCCAAGATAGGGGTTCGCGCACAGATACGCAGTATTTT.

The chain couples TRBV20-1 to TRBJ2-5; unclear D gene. V dropped 3 bases and J dropped 0 bases, with 14 bases sitting between them. The CDR3 has 15 residues. Looked up from germline, CDR1 is DFQATT and CDR2 is SNEGSKA (reference sequence). Here the CDR3 DNA reads TGCAGTGCTAGGGCCTCGGCCCGGTACCAAGAGACCCAGTACTTC. Translated: CSARASARYQETQYF.

The chain uses TRBV5-1 and TRBJ2-3; no definite D call. CDR1 is SGHRS and CDR2 is YFSETQ in the germline V gene. CDR3 length equals 17 residues. V lost 3 bases, J lost 2 bases, and 19 bases lay in between. The CDR3 nucleotides are TGCGCCAGCAGCTCTGTCGACCCGATTACCTACACAGATACGCAGTATTTT. As protein: CASSSVDPITYTDTQYF.

This clonotype was counted only a few times. The chain uses TRBV4-2 and TRBJ2-5; D is uncertain. The CDR3 spans 16 residues. Germline CDR1 is LGHNA and CDR2 is YNFKEQ. The V gene lost 0 bases and the J gene lost 0 bases, with 11 bases spanning the gap. CDR3 bases: TGTGCCAGCAGCCAAGATATGTTCGGAAACCAAGAGACCCAGTACTTC. Residues: CASSQDMFGNQETQYF.

This clonotype was observed once. The V call is TRBV4-3, the J call TRBJ2-3; D ambiguous. Trimming removed 4 bases from V and 1 base from J, with 9 bases in between. Germline CDR1 is LGHNA and CDR2 is YSLEER. CDR3 length: 14 residues. CDR3 amino acids: CASSPDEGTDTQYF. The CDR3 coding sequence is TGCGCCAGCAGCCCTGATGAGGGCACAGATACGCAGTATTTT.

The sample holds a few counts of this clonotype. CDR3 sequence: CASSLRSGGVGSPLHF. CDR3 coding DNA: TGTGCCAGCAGTTTAAGGTCCGGGGGTGTGGGTTCACCCCTCCACTTT. The chain recombines TRBV28 with TRBJ1-6; perhaps TRBD1 as D (5 bases). This CDR3 is built from 16 residues. Trimming cost V 2 bases and J 9 bases, with 17 bases left between them. Germline CDR1 reads MDHEN; CDR2 reads SYDVKM.

The V call is TRBV28, the J call TRBJ1-6; D is uncertain. V was shortened by 3 bases and J by 7 bases, with 16 bases between the two germline ends. Germline assignment: CDR1 MDHEN and CDR2 SYDVKM. The CDR3 is 16 residues long. The CDR3 loop reads CASSFPRGTPNSPLHF. The CDR3, as DNA: TGTGCCAGCAGTTTCCCACGGGGTACCCCCAATTCACCCCTCCACTTT.